This entry is about one T cell receptor (beta chain). The antigen is undetermined. Trimming pared 2 bases from V and 5 bases from J, leaving 13 bases between. The CDR3 runs to 14 residues. Germline CDR1 is SGHTA and CDR2 is FQGNSA. Unique molecular identifiers were carried by the TCR beta cDNA libraries. T cells numbering roughly 1 to 10 million yielded roughly 500,000 cDNA molecules. TCRdb recomputed calls from the PCR reads with MiXCR, one row per CDR3 protein. The repertoire holds almost 700,000 distinct CDR3 sequences, around 60% seen once, with roughly 10% in the top ten. These data are taken from a study of post-analysis software for immune sequencing data. Across the study: Included among the disease courses, which were recorded for the cohort, were relapsing-remitting, secondary progressive and progressive-relapsing multiple sclerosis. Study results and limitations: There were five or six TRBV segments more frequent in patients than controls, and TRBV5-6, TRBV5-1 and TRBV20-1 were among them. With F measure, samples from one preparation batch clustered together strongly. Normalized Chao1 diversity was significantly reduced in patients versus controls.

The chain has TRBV7-2 and TRBJ2-7; D gene uncertain. This receptor was identified in a girl aged 2 to 10 with multiple sclerosis. The sequenced material came from blood. CDR3: CASSLNPGNDEQYF. The CDR3 bases are TGTGCCAGCAGCTTAAATCCCGGTAACGACGAGCAGTACTTC. The full variable domain, rest sourced from reference TRBV7-2 and TRBJ2-7, is GAGVSQSPSNKVTEKGKDVELRCDPISGHTALYWYRQSLGQGLEFLIYFQGNSAPDKSGLPSDRFSAERTGGSVSTLTIQRTQQEDSAVYLCASSLNPGNDEQYFGPGTRLTVT.